The sequence of this T cell receptor beta chain was determined in a study of cytomegalovirus exposure and HLA in healthy donors. Study-wide points: A later analysis associated 15,000 or so TCR beta sequences with HLA alleles at a 0.05 false discovery rate.

PCR primers comprised 60 Vbeta and 13 Jbeta primers. The method was immunoSEQ multiplex PCR; TCRdb's version includes in-frame clones alone and lacks a portion of them. The table has 120,000 or so clones, 10% seen once; the top ten hold just over 4.5%. V was cut by 9 bases and J by 6 bases, with 17 bases left in between. CDR1 and CDR2 from the germline V gene are SGHTA and FQGNSA. The CDR3 is 14 residues long. Remarks on this clone: Its antigen is not known.

This rearrangement joins TRBV7-2 to TRBJ2-2; perhaps TRBD2 as D (5 bases). This receptor was identified in a woman aged 18 to 35 in good health and CMV-seropositive. Source material: PBMCs. DNA of the CDR3: TGTGCCAGGCGGAGCGGAACCTTTCCCGGGGAGCTGTTTTTT. This gives the protein CARRSGTFPGELFF.